These T cell receptor beta chains were read from a single sample in a study of STAT5B mutations in CD4+ large granular lymphocyte leukemia. TCRdb's table, derived via immunoSEQ multiplex PCR, lists solely in-frame clones and lacks some. The sample yields 23,000 or so clones, less than 80% seen once. The sample was CD4+ T cells from blood buffy coats. The receptors originated from a human donor in good health. The CDR3 runs from the conserved cysteine through the conserved F or W. The D gene is left open where the match is weak. Only part of the rows carry a size: once, few, many, or a class if the clone is expanded.

CDR3aa,CDR3nt,j_gene,abundance,v_gene,d_gene
CASSLDGSTEAFF,TGTGCCAGCAGCTTAGATGGAAGCACTGAAGCTTTCTTT,TRBJ1-1,-,TRBV7-9,-
CASTGQSNTEAFF,TGTGCCAGCACCGGACAGTCGAACACTGAAGCTTTCTTT,TRBJ1-1,few,TRBV2,-
CASRAIGVDEQFF,TGTGCCAGCAGGGCGATAGGGGTCGATGAGCAGTTCTTC,TRBJ2-1,-,TRBV27,-
CASSAGLRENIQYF,TGTGCCAGCAGTGCAGGGCTGAGGGAAAACATTCAGTACTTC,TRBJ2-4,-,TRBV5-6,-
CAWKIGAGRDSPLHF,TGTGCCTGGAAAATCGGTGCAGGGAGAGATTCACCCCTCCACTTT,TRBJ1-6,-,TRBV30,-
CASSQGRLAGVRTDTQYF,TGCGCCAGCAGCCAGGGAAGACTAGCGGGGGTCAGAACAGATACGCAGTATTTT,TRBJ2-3,-,TRBV4-1,TRBD2
CASSTIGLADYEQYF,TGTGCCAGCAGCACGATTGGACTAGCGGACTACGAGCAGTACTTC,TRBJ2-7,-,TRBV7-9,TRBD2
CASSYGGSVYEQYF,TGTGCCAGCAGTTACGGGGGCTCGGTATACGAGCAGTACTTC,TRBJ2-7,-,TRBV6-5,-
CARSFDFQGCSYEQYF,TGTGCCAGAAGCTTCGATTTTCAGGGGTGCTCCTACGAGCAGTACTTC,TRBJ2-7,-,TRBV5-3,-
CASKPREDTDTQYF,TGTGCCAGCAAGCCCAGAGAAGACACAGATACGCAGTATTTT,TRBJ2-3,medium-sized,TRBV6-6,-
CASSREGATKNEQFF,TGTGCCAGCAGCCGGGAGGGGGCGACTAAAAATGAGCAGTTCTTC,TRBJ2-1,-,TRBV11-3,-
CASSNLAGVYEQYF,TGTGCCAGCAGCAATCTAGCGGGAGTATACGAGCAGTACTTC,TRBJ2-7,-,TRBV11-3,TRBD2